This T cell receptor (beta chain) came from a study of T cell clonotyping in hematopoietic cell transplantation (dated by TCRdb to the early 2020s). A note on the overall study: Recipient samples taken before transplant were obtained following cytoreduction. A total of about 140 blood samples were gathered in the study from a few dozen consecutive transplant recipients along with their related donors. Patient recruitment ran from late 2015 to early 2017, and follow-up continued until September 2020 or death.

The time point label, as the study defines it: recipient sample about 28 days before transplant, after cytoreduction. Recipient blood was collected about 28 days before transplant and at days 30, 100 and 180 after transplant. Nuclei Lysis Solution was used to extract genomic DNA from fresh or cryopreserved unfractionated peripheral blood mononuclear cells. About this clone: Its antigen remains unidentified. Nothing much larger sits one base from this clone, and base qualities are not available.

Study-level results and caveats: Broader posttransplant TCR repertoire diversity was predicted by donor and pretransplant recipient Inverse Simpson Index values. After transplant, TCR diversity in recipients dropped, and pathologically expanded clonotypes climbed progressively between day 30 and day 180. The sample size was limited, and CD4 and CD8 repertoire contributions could not be separated because cells were not sorted. Just a small fraction of recipient repertoires overlapped with donor repertoires, and more than 95% appeared de novo at the given depth.

From the germline V gene, CDR1 is MGHDK and CDR2 is SYGVNS. The CDR3, from cysteine to phenylalanine, totals 15 residues. Only CDR3 DNA remains: 45 bases, in frame from the first base. Cut back by 3 bases and 0 bases, the V and J ends lie 6 bases apart. With the immunoSEQ assay, which is a bias-controlled multiplex PCR relying on V- and J-specific primers, TCR beta CDR3 regions were amplified from genomic DNA. In a second PCR step, a proprietary barcode and Illumina adapter sequences were attached to the CDR3 amplicons. An Illumina MiSeq instrument was used for sequencing of the CDR3 libraries. The published analysis was carried out like this. Export and quality control were done with immunoSEQ Analyzer 3.0, while downstream analyses used R Bioconductor and Immunarch. Only productive rearrangements in the normalized downsampled data set were used to calculate repertoire metrics. In the normalized cohort, clonotypes with more than 5 templates were defined as pathologically expanded. The Inverse Simpson Index served as the measure of repertoire diversity. The non-normalized data set was used for CMV-specificity analyses so that all clonotypes could be captured. In its TCRdb copy, this immuneACCESS table keeps in-frame sequences only and misses some clones. Where compared with another copy, unresolved V genes explain less than half of these, and the others have no known cause. V and J calls plus clone size are reproduced from that table; the DNA served to infer D and trimming. The sample data list about 36,000 clones, and roughly 96% of these were observed just once. Roughly 1.6% of the sample belongs to the ten largest clones.

The chain is made from TRBV25-1 and TRBJ2-6; the D gene identity is not certain. The clonotype originates from a middle-aged man with chronic myeloid leukemia. Some clones in this sample may be carry-over from other donors' samples. Source: peripheral blood mononuclear cells, taken before stem cell transplant. The CDR3 amino acid sequence is: CASSELNSGANVLTF. The nucleotides are TGTGCCAGCAGTGAGCTCAACTCTGGGGCCAACGTCCTGACTTTC. The entire variable domain, with the stretches around the CDR3 drawn from the reference TRBV25-1 and TRBJ2-6 proteins, is EADIYQTPRYLVIGTGKKITLECSQTMGHDKMYWYQQDPGMELHLIHYSYGVNSTEKGDLSSESTVSRIRTEHFPLTLESARPSHTSQYLCASSELNSGANVLTFGAGSRLTVL.